Listed below are T cell receptor beta chains from one sample, sequenced in a study of beta chain features in type 1 diabetes. Sequencing was performed with immunoSEQ multiplex PCR; in TCRdb, only in-frame clones are kept and a portion is missing. The table shows 600,000 or so clones, with roughly 12% occurring only once. Material: naive CD4+ T cells from blood. The source of these receptors is a man aged 30 to 39 with type 1 diabetes. Both conserved end residues are part of each CDR3. D genes are given only for firm matches. Expanded clones are given a class, and other clones once, few, many or no size at all.

TRBD1	few	TRBV4-3	TRBJ1-2	TGCGCCAGCAGCCAAGATCTAGGGACAGGGGGCGCTAACTATGGCTACACCTTC	CASSQDLGTGGANYGYTF
.	.	TRBV5-1	TRBJ1-2	TGCGCCAGCAGCTTGCAGGGCCACTATGGCTACACCTTC	CASSLQGHYGYTF
.	.	TRBV10-3	TRBJ1-5	TGTGCCATCAGTGACTCCGAAACTAGCAATCAGCCCCAGCATTTT	CAISDSETSNQPQHF
TRBD1	.	TRBV11-2	TRBJ1-5	TGTGCCAGCAGCTACCCCGGGACAGATAGCAATCAGCCCCAGCATTTT	CASSYPGTDSNQPQHF
.	.	TRBV7-2	TRBJ1-2	TGTGCCAGCAGCTTAGAGGCGGGAGGCTACACCTTC	CASSLEAGGYTF
.	.	TRBV6-5	TRBJ1-5	TGTGCCAGCAGTACCCGGTCCCGTGGTCAGCCCCAGCATTTT	CASSTRSRGQPQHF
TRBD1	.	TRBV6-5	TRBJ1-5	TGTGCCAGCAGCCGAGGACAGGGCGGAGATCAGCCCCAGCATTTT	CASSRGQGGDQPQHF
.	.	TRBV7-3	TRBJ1-1	TGTGCCAGCAGCCCTGATATGAACACTGAAGCTTTCTTT	CASSPDMNTEAFF
.	.	TRBV7-3	TRBJ2-2	TGTGCCAGCAGCTTAGTTGGCACAGGGCTCACCGGGGAGCTGTTTTTT	CASSLVGTGLTGELFF
.	few	TRBV20-1	TRBJ1-2	TGCAGTGCTTCTCCCCCCTATGGCTACACCTTC	CSASPPYGYTF
.	.	TRBV7-2	TRBJ2-1	TGTGCCAGCAGCAGAGCCGGGAGTGAGCAGTTCTTC	CASSRAGSEQFF
TRBD2	.	TRBV7-2	TRBJ2-5	TGTGCCAGCAGCTTACAAGCGGGGGGACAAGAGACCCAGTACTTC	CASSLQAGGQETQYF
.	.	TRBV5-1	TRBJ2-1	TGCGCCAGCAGCTTGCAGGGGGACTCCTACTACAATGAGCAGTTCTTC	CASSLQGDSYYNEQFF
TRBD1	.	TRBV11-1	TRBJ1-6	TGTGCCAGCAGCTTATGGTCAGGGGGAAATTCACCCCTCCACTTT	CASSLWSGGNSPLHF
.	.	TRBV4-1	TRBJ2-1	TGCGCCAGCAGCCAAGATTCGGCGGGTTCTTACAATGAGCAGTTCTTC	CASSQDSAGSYNEQFF
.	once	TRBV19	TRBJ1-2	TGTGCCAGTAGTATGGATAGGTACTATGGCTACACCTTC	CASSMDRYYGYTF
.	.	TRBV2	TRBJ1-1	TGTGCCAGCAGTGATCGGGCCCTCTTAGGAGGAGCTTTCTTT	CASSDRALLGGAFF
.	few	TRBV18	TRBJ2-5	TGTGCCAGCTCATTGTCCACCGATCCCGAGAGTACCCAGTACTTC	CASSLSTDPESTQYF
TRBD2	few	TRBV18	TRBJ2-1	TGTGCCAGCTCAACAACCGGGGCCGGGGGGTACAATGAGCAGTTCTTC	CASSTTGAGGYNEQFF
.	few	TRBV7-6	TRBJ2-3	TGTGCCAGCAGCTTCCAGTTGCCAGATACGCAGTATTTT	CASSFQLPDTQYF
.	few	TRBV5-6	TRBJ1-2	TGTGCCAGCAGCAGGGACTTCTATGGCTACACCTTC	CASSRDFYGYTF
TRBD1	few	TRBV7-8	TRBJ1-1	TGTGCCAGCAGCCTTTGGACAGGTGCTATGAACACTGAAGCTTTCTTT	CASSLWTGAMNTEAFF
.	.	TRBV29-1	TRBJ2-2	TGCAGCGTCCGGTCCTTGGGCATCACCGGGGAGCTGTTTTTT	CSVRSLGITGELFF
.	.	TRBV4-3	TRBJ1-2	TGCGCCAGCAGCAGCCAATATAAGGGTAACTATGGCTACACCTTC	CASSSQYKGNYGYTF
.	.	TRBV6-5	TRBJ1-2	TGTGCCAGCAGTCCCCCCGGAGGGAACTATGGCTACACCTTC	CASSPPGGNYGYTF
.	few	TRBV9	TRBJ2-1	TGTGCCAGCAGCGTAGCGGGGGATAACAATGAGCAGTTCTTC	CASSVAGDNNEQFF
TRBD1	.	TRBV6-5	TRBJ2-2	TGTGCCAGCAGTTCCAGGGGGCGAACCGGGGAGCTGTTTTTT	CASSSRGRTGELFF
TRBD1	.	TRBV5-1	TRBJ2-5	TGCGCCAGCAGCTTCTTTGGGACAGAGTCACAAGAGACCCAGTACTTC	CASSFFGTESQETQYF
TRBD1	.	TRBV29-1	TRBJ2-2	TGCAGCGTTGCGGGGGACAGGGGATTTGCCGGGGAGCTGTTTTTT	CSVAGDRGFAGELFF
.	.	TRBV6-5	TRBJ1-2	TGTGCCAGCAGTTATCTGACAGGCCCGAACTATGGCTACACCTTC	CASSYLTGPNYGYTF
.	.	TRBV2	TRBJ1-1	TGTGCCAGCAGGACGGACGGAAAGAACACTGAAGCTTTCTTT	CASRTDGKNTEAFF
TRBD1	.	TRBV29-1	TRBJ1-2	TGCAGCGTTGAATCCGGGAGAGGGGGCGGTGGCTACACCTTC	CSVESGRGGGGYTF
.	few	TRBV7-3	TRBJ1-1	TGTGCCAGCAGCCGCTACGAAGGGACGGAATCTGAAGCTTTCTTT	CASSRYEGTESEAFF
.	few	TRBV30	TRBJ1-5	TGTGCCTGGAGTGTAGGGGGGCAGCCCTTCGGTCAGCCCCAGCATTTT	CAWSVGGQPFGQPQHF
.	.	TRBV7-2	TRBJ2-5	TGTGCCAGCAGCCAGGATAGAGCCCAAGAGACCCAGTACTTC	CASSQDRAQETQYF
TRBD1	.	TRBV9	TRBJ2-1	TGTGCCAGCAGCGTAGGGTTAGGGGGGACAGGGTACAATGAGCAGTTCTTC	CASSVGLGGTGYNEQFF
.	.	TRBV6-6	TRBJ1-4	TGTGCCAGCAGTTACTCGACGTTAATTAATGAAAAACTGTTTTTT	CASSYSTLINEKLFF
TRBD1	few	TRBV12-5	TRBJ1-1	TGTGCTAGTGGTTCCGGACAGGGGGGCACTGAAGCTTTCTTT	CASGSGQGGTEAFF
TRBD2	few	TRBV18	TRBJ2-5	TGTGCCAGCTCACCACAGGAACTAGCGGCCCTCCAAGGAGAGACCCAGTACTTC	CASSPQELAALQGETQYF
.	few	TRBV9	TRBJ2-1	TGTGCCAGCAGCCCTAGGGGTAGCGGATACAATGAGCAGTTCTTC	CASSPRGSGYNEQFF
TRBD1	.	TRBV7-9	TRBJ1-1	TGTGCCAGCAGCCCACAGGGGGGCACTGAAGCTTTCTTT	CASSPQGGTEAFF
TRBD1	few	TRBV6-5	TRBJ2-7	TGTGCCAGCAGTTATAACAGGGGGCAATACGAGCAGTACTTC	CASSYNRGQYEQYF
.	few	TRBV7-2	TRBJ2-2	TGTGCCAGCAGCTTAAGTGAAGGAACCGGGGAGCTGTTTTTT	CASSLSEGTGELFF
TRBD1	few	TRBV4-2	TRBJ2-2	TGTGCCAGCAGCCAAGGCGACAGGGTGCACGGGGAGCTGTTTTTT	CASSQGDRVHGELFF
TRBD1	few	TRBV19	TRBJ1-1	TGTGCCAGTATCGTAGGGGGCAATCTTAGGACTGAAGCTTTCTTT	CASIVGGNLRTEAFF
.	.	TRBV7-9	TRBJ1-3	TGTGCCAGCAGCCCAAGACTGGACAGCTCTGGAAACACCATATATTTT	CASSPRLDSSGNTIYF
.	few	TRBV6-5	TRBJ2-2	TGTGCCAGCAGCTATAACACCGGGGAGCTGTTTTTT	CASSYNTGELFF
.	.	TRBV7-8	TRBJ2-6	TGTGCCAGCGAGCTGGCCATCTCTGGGGCCAACGTCCTGACTTTC	CASELAISGANVLTF
.	few	TRBV18	TRBJ2-7	TGTGCCAGCTCACCATCCGGGAGCTCCTACGAGCAGTACTTC	CASSPSGSSYEQYF
TRBD2	few	TRBV7-8	TRBJ2-5	TGTGCCAGCAGCTTAAGGCTAGCGGACCGAGAGACCCAGTACTTC	CASSLRLADRETQYF
.	few	TRBV27	TRBJ2-3	TGTGCCAGCAGTTTTCTCGGCCTAGAGAAGGGCACAGATACGCAGTATTTT	CASSFLGLEKGTDTQYF